The 24 T cell receptor beta chains below all came from one sample that was sequenced in a study of human T cells and chemical hapten exposure. As for time point: healthy volunteer bleed at 2 weeks. From whole blood left unfractionated, total RNA was extracted. TCRdb fed the RACE reads into MiXCR, producing one record per CDR3 protein. The sample includes around 130,000 distinct CDR3 sequences, roughly 9% of them seen just once. The sample taken for sequencing was whole blood. These receptors came from a male donor in good health. Some clones in this sample may be carry-over from other donors' samples.

The chain combines TRBV29-1 with TRBJ1-2; D might be TRBD1 (5 bases). Germline lookup yields CDR1 SQVTM and CDR2 ANQGSEA. The CDR3 loop spans 15 amino acids. V was cut by 5 bases and J by 2 bases, with 18 bases left in between. This chain's CDR3 is CSVTPGAGSNYGYTF. CDR3 in DNA: TGCAGCGTTACACCCGGGGCAGGGTCCAACTATGGCTACACCTTC.

This clonotype was counted many times. This chain links TRBV6-6 with TRBJ1-4; no clear D gene. Trimming removed 5 bases from V and 0 bases from J, with 10 bases in between. Germline CDR1 is MNHNY and CDR2 is SVGAGI (reference sequence). The CDR3 extends over 15 amino acids. The CDR3 sequence is CASSPPTATNEKLFF. The CDR3 DNA reads TGTGCCAGCAGTCCCCCCACAGCAACTAATGAAAAACTGTTTTTT.

This clonotype was counted at least ten times. The chain links TRBV20-1 to TRBJ2-5, with 8 bases lining up with TRBD1. The CDR3 covers 14 residues. Germline V lookup: CDR1 DFQATT, CDR2 SNEGSKA (reference sequence). Trimming took 5 bases from V and 3 from J; bases not matched to a gene: 8. Here the CDR3 DNA reads TGCAGTGCTGGACAGGGACGGGGAAAAGAGACCCAGTACTTC. Its protein is CSAGQGRGKETQYF.

This clonotype has a handful of counts. The chain carries TRBV20-1 and TRBJ2-7, with 8 bases that match TRBD1. This CDR3 is 16 amino acids long. Germline CDR1 reads DFQATT; CDR2 reads SNEGSKA (reference sequence). Losses at the gene ends were 2 bases for V and 1 base for J; bases not matched to a gene: 10. The DNA of the CDR3 is TGCAGTGCTAGAAGCCCGACAGGGGATCGGTCCTACGAGCAGTACTTC. Translation gives CSARSPTGDRSYEQYF.

The rearrangement links TRBV10-3 to TRBJ2-3, with 7 positions matching TRBD1. There are 15 residues in the CDR3. With 4 bases clipped from V and 0 bases from J, the junction kept 4 bases outside the gene matches. CDR1 ENHRY and CDR2 SYGVKD come from the germline V gene. Here the CDR3 reads CAISGTGESTDTQYF. CDR3 sequence (DNA): TGTGCCATCAGTGGCACAGGGGAAAGCACAGATACGCAGTATTTT.

This clonotype was seen many times. V usage is TRBV7-9 and J usage is TRBJ2-7, with a possible D match to TRBD1 (6 bases). Germline loops: CDR1 SEHNR, CDR2 FQNEAQ (reference sequence). V lost 7 bases and J 7 bases, leaving 14 bases between the germline ends. There are 12 residues in the CDR3. CDR3 protein: CASNLQGDEQYF. CDR3 DNA sequence: TGTGCCAGCAACCTACAGGGTGATGAGCAGTACTTC.

Many counts were recorded for this clonotype. This sequence joins TRBV6-6 and TRBJ2-7; 7 nucleotides align to TRBD1. Trimming at V came to 6 bases and at J to 5 bases, leaving 13 bases not matched to a gene. Germline V lookup: CDR1 MNHNY, CDR2 SVGAGI (reference sequence). There are 15 residues in the CDR3. CDR3 in amino acids: CASSPDRDIRNEQYF. CDR3 in DNA: TGTGCCAGCAGCCCAGACAGGGATATTAGGAACGAGCAGTACTTC.

This clonotype was counted between two and nine times. This chain joins TRBV11-2 and TRBJ1-4, with 7 nucleotides matching TRBD1. The CDR3 loop spans 15 amino acids. Per the germline V gene, CDR1 is SGHAT and CDR2 is FQNNGV. The V gene end was trimmed by 4 bases and the J gene end by 8 bases; junction bases not matched to a gene: 10. The CDR3 protein is CASSSLQGRGEKLFF. CDR3 nucleotides: TGTGCCAGCAGCTCCTTACAGGGGCGAGGGGAAAAACTGTTTTTT. Using reference TRBV11-2 and TRBJ1-4 for the parts outside the CDR3, the full variable domain is EAGVAQSPRYKIIEKRQSVAFWCNPISGHATLYWYQQILGQGPKLLIQFQNNGVVDDSQLPKDRFSAERLKGVDSTLKIQPAKLEDSAVYLCASSSLQGRGEKLFFGSGTQLSVL.

This clonotype appeared many times. The chain has TRBV18 and TRBJ2-1; TRBD1 or TRBD2 may be the D gene (5 bases each). The germline V and J ends were trimmed by 3 bases and 0 bases, with 15 bases remaining between them. CDR1 KGHSH and CDR2 LQKENI come from the germline V gene. This CDR3 is built from 17 residues. The CDR3 bases are TGTGCCAGCTCACCGGGGGTAGACACGAGCTCCTACAATGAGCAGTTCTTC. Translated: CASSPGVDTSSYNEQFF.

There are a few counts of this clonotype. The chain has TRBV29-1 and TRBJ1-4; no firm D call. The V gene lost 4 bases and the J gene lost 3 bases, with 12 bases spanning the gap. The CDR3 has 14 amino acids. The germline V gene has CDR1 SQVTM and CDR2 ANQGSEA. The CDR3 sequence is CSVVGPASNEKLFF. In DNA form, the CDR3 reads TGCAGCGTTGTCGGGCCAGCCTCTAATGAAAAACTGTTTTTT.

The V call is TRBV11-2, the J call TRBJ1-1; tentatively, D is TRBD1 (5 bases). The length of the CDR3 is 16 residues. Germline V lookup: CDR1 SGHAT, CDR2 FQNNGV. The ends were cut back, 1 base at V and 2 bases at J, with 14 bases in the middle. CDR3 sequence reads: CASSLVGLGTNTEAFF. In DNA, the CDR3 is TGTGCCAGCAGCTTAGTTGGATTGGGGACCAACACTGAAGCTTTCTTT.

This rearrangement joins TRBV4-1 to TRBJ2-6; a weak D match, TRBD1 (6 bases). Looked up from germline, CDR1 is MGHRA and CDR2 is YSYEKL. Trimming shortened V by 1 base and J by 5 bases, and 15 bases separated the two germline ends. The CDR3 totals 17 residues. The CDR3 sequence is CASSQGGGGRRANVLTF. The CDR3, as DNA: TGCGCCAGCAGCCAAGGAGGTGGGGGCAGGAGGGCCAACGTCCTGACTTTC.

This clonotype has a count of ten or more. The chain has TRBV6-6 and TRBJ2-7; the D gene could be TRBD1 or TRBD2 (5 bases each). The CDR3 runs to 17 residues. Germline loops: CDR1 MNHNY, CDR2 SVGAGI (reference sequence). The V end lost 0 bases, the J end lost 2 bases, and 17 bases lay between the germline ends. CDR3 region: CASSYSGEPTVTYEQYF. The CDR3 DNA follows: TGTGCCAGCAGTTACTCGGGGGAGCCAACAGTTACCTACGAGCAGTACTTC.

This clonotype has only a few counts. As DNA, the CDR3 is TGCAGCGCCCGTTCTGCTGGAAACACCATATATTTT. Its translation: CSARSAGNTIYF. This chain joins TRBV29-1 and TRBJ1-3; unclear D gene. CDR1 is SQVTM, CDR2 ANQGSEA, per germline. Trimming stripped 7 bases from V and 2 bases from J, with 9 bases between. This CDR3 contains 12 residues. Complete variable domain (other parts from reference TRBV29-1 and TRBJ1-3): SAVISQKPSRDICQRGTSLTIQCQVDSQVTMMFWYRQQPGQSLTLIATANQGSEATYESGFVIDKFPISRPNLTFSTLTVSNMSPEDSSIYLCSARSAGNTIYFGEGSWLTVV.

V and J are TRBV14 and TRBJ2-5; D may be TRBD2 (6 bases). From germline, CDR1 is SGHDN and CDR2 FVKESK. CDR3 length equals 15 residues. Trimming pared 2 bases from V and 2 bases from J, leaving 12 bases between. For the CDR3, the DNA is TGTGCCAGCAGCCAACGAGCGGGCAGTCAAGAGACCCAGTACTTC. Amino acids: CASSQRAGSQETQYF.

The chain recombines TRBV12-3 or TRBV12-4 with TRBJ1-2; no clear D. Trimming pared 0 bases from V and 4 bases from J, leaving 9 bases between. This CDR3 is 14 amino acids long. The DNA for the CDR3 is TGTGCCAGCAGTTTAGCGGTGACCTCCTATGGCTACACCTTC. This gives the protein CASSLAVTSYGYTF.

The J gene is TRBJ1-5, the V gene TRBV3-1; tentative D call: TRBD1 (6 bases). Between the trimmed V and J ends, which lost 4 bases and 7 bases, there was a span of 26 bases. The germline gives CDR1 LGHDT, CDR2 YNNKEL (reference sequence). The CDR3 has 18 residues. The CDR3 DNA is TGTGCCAGCAGCCCCAAACCTGGGGTGGTACTGGGGGGCCAGCCCCAGCATTTT. It translates to CASSPKPGVVLGGQPQHF.

This clonotype came up many times. This chain joins TRBV7-2 and TRBJ2-1, with 7 bases lining up with TRBD2. CDR1 is SGHTA, CDR2 FQGNSA, per germline. The CDR3 loop spans 17 amino acids. Trimming cost V 5 bases and J 2 bases; bases outside gene matches: 12. The CDR3 DNA reads as TGTGCCAGCAGCCTAATCGCCCGGGGGGTAACCTACAATGAGCAGTTCTTC. Translating it yields CASSLIARGVTYNEQFF.

The CDR3 DNA is TGCAGCGTTGAGAACCCCCGGATCGCTGCGACTGAAGCTTTCTTT. Translating it yields CSVENPRIAATEAFF. This chain uses TRBV29-1 with TRBJ1-1, with no clear D. The V end lost 3 bases, the J end lost 5 bases, and 19 bases lay between the germline ends. CDR1 is SQVTM, CDR2 ANQGSEA, per germline. The CDR3 sequence is 15 residues long.

The chain is built from TRBV6-5 and TRBJ2-5; a possible D gene is TRBD1 (6 bases). The germline V and J ends were trimmed by 5 bases and 0 bases, with 10 bases remaining between them. Germline loops: CDR1 MNHEY, CDR2 SVGAGI. This CDR3 comprises 14 residues. CDR3 sequence reads: CASSPTGNQETQYF. The CDR3 DNA reads as TGTGCCAGCAGTCCAACAGGGAACCAAGAGACCCAGTACTTC.

The J gene is TRBJ2-3, the V gene TRBV5-1, with 13 bases lining up with TRBD2. The CDR3 is 16 amino acids. Germline CDR1 and CDR2: SGHRS and YFSETQ. After removal of 2 bases from V and 2 bases from J, the junction contained 2 bases not matched to a gene. CDR3 DNA sequence: TGCGCCAGCAGCTTTGGGACTAGCGGGGACACAGATACGCAGTATTTT. This encodes CASSFGTSGDTDTQYF.

About this clonotype itself: A single base separates this from a much larger clone, so it may be a read error. This chain connects TRBV9 to TRBJ1-1; D might be TRBD1 (5 bases). The ends were cut back, 6 bases at V and 5 bases at J, with 20 bases in the middle. CDR1 is SGDLS, CDR2 YYNGEE, per germline. This CDR3 region has 15 residues. CDR3 region: CASNRAGGLRTEAFF. The CDR3 nucleotides read TGTGCCAGCAACCGCGCGGGGGGGTTGAGGACTGAAGCTTTCTTT.

This clonotype was observed at least ten times. This sequence joins TRBV25-1 and TRBJ2-3; 7 bases are shared with TRBD2. CDR3 length: 16 amino acids. The V gene's germline CDR1 is MGHDK and CDR2 SYGVNS. J was trimmed by 2 bases and V by 3 bases; bases with no gene match: 8. The CDR3 coding sequence is TGTGCCAGCAGTGAGGGAAGGCGGGGGAACACAGATACGCAGTATTTT. It is translated as CASSEGRRGNTDTQYF.

This clonotype came up many times. In nucleotides, the CDR3 is TGTGCCAGCAGCTTAAACGTGGGCTATGGCTACACCTTC. It specifies CASSLNVGYGYTF. The chain joins TRBV7-2 to TRBJ1-2; no clear D. Germline-derived CDR1 and CDR2 are SGHTA and FQGNSA. Trimming pared 2 bases from V and 4 bases from J, leaving 8 bases between. The CDR3 is 13 amino acids.